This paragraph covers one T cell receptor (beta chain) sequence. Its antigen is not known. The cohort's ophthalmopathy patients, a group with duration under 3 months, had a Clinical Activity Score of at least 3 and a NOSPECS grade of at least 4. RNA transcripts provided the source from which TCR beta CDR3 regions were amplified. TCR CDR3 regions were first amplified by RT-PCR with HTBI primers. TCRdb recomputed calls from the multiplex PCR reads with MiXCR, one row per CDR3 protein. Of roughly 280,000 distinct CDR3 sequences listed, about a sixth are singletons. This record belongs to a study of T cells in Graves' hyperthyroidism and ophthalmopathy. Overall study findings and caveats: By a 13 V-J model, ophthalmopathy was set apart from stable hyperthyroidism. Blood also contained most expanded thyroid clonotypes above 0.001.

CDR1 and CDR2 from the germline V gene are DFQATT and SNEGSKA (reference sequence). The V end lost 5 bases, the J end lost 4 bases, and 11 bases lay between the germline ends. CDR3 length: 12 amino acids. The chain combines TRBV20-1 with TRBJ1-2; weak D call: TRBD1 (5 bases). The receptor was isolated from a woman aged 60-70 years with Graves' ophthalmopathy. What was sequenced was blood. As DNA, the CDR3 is TGCAGTGCTTTCCCCGGGACCTATGGCTACACCTTC. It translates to CSAFPGTYGYTF.